The 13 T cell receptor beta chains given below trace back to one sample, sequenced in a study of blood T cell repertoires in COVID-19. Here immunoSEQ multiplex PCR was the method, and the copy in TCRdb shows in-frame clones only, minus some. The profile covers 250,000 to 350,000 clones, with around nine tenths appearing a single time and 12% taken by the ten largest. Sequenced input: peripheral blood. These receptors originate from a woman aged 60-70 years with acute or convalescent COVID-19.

The chain couples TRBV5-1 to TRBJ2-7; 10 bases align to TRBD2. The J segment lost 0 bases and the V segment lost 2 bases, leaving 2 bases of the junction unmatched. CDR3 size: 15 residues. Germline V gene data show CDR1 as SGHRS and CDR2 as YFSETQ. The DNA of the CDR3 is TGCGCCAGCAGCTTAGGACTAGCGGACTCCTACGAGCAGTACTTC. This encodes CASSLGLADSYEQYF.

The genes are TRBV5-1 and TRBJ1-4; 9 positions match TRBD1. Per the germline V gene, CDR1 is SGHRS and CDR2 is YFSETQ. There are 16 residues in the CDR3. V dropped 0 bases and J dropped 7; count of bases not matched to a gene: 7. The CDR3 nucleotides are TGCGCCAGCAGCTTGGGGGTACAGGGGGCTGGTGAAAAACTGTTTTTT. Its translation: CASSLGVQGAGEKLFF.

The chain combines TRBV11-2 with TRBJ1-4; D is unclear. The CDR3 consists of 13 residues. Germline CDR1 is SGHAT and CDR2 is FQNNGV. The ends were cut back, 1 base at V and 5 bases at J, with 5 bases in the middle. The CDR3 nucleotides read TGTGCCAGCAGCTTAGCGGGGAATGAAAAACTGTTTTTT. Protein product: CASSLAGNEKLFF.

This chain joins TRBV5-1 and TRBJ2-2; maybe TRBD2 (5 bases). The V gene's germline CDR1 is SGHRS and CDR2 YFSETQ. V lost 0 bases and J lost 1, with 7 bases in between. This CDR3 is 15 amino acids long. This CDR3 reads CASSLGAGNTGELFF. The CDR3 region has the DNA TGCGCCAGCAGCTTGGGGGCGGGGAACACCGGGGAGCTGTTTTTT.

The CDR3 coding sequence is TGTGCCAGCAGTCCGGACAGGATCAACTATGGCTACACCTTC. Translation: CASSPDRINYGYTF. J is TRBJ1-2 and V is TRBV27; 7 bases are shared with TRBD1. With V trimmed by 5 bases and J by 2 bases, 5 bases remained unmatched. Per the germline V gene, CDR1 is MNHEY and CDR2 is SMNVEV (reference sequence). The CDR3 is made up of 14 amino acids.

The chain uses TRBV2 and TRBJ2-7; TRBD1 agrees at 11 bases. Germline CDR1 and CDR2: SNHLY and FYNNEI. This CDR3 comprises 14 residues. The V segment lost 4 bases and the J segment 3 bases; nucleotides outside the gene matches: 2. CDR3 nucleotide sequence: TGTGCCAGCAGTGTGGACAGGGGGCTCTACGAGCAGTACTTC. Its translation is CASSVDRGLYEQYF.

The J gene is TRBJ2-7, the V gene TRBV19, with 8 bases fitting TRBD1. Trimming took 5 bases from V and 5 from J; bases not matched to a gene: 17. Germline CDR1 reads LNHDA; CDR2 reads SQIVND (reference sequence). The CDR3 is 17 amino acids. The CDR3 region is CASSFGQGSPTRDEQYF. CDR3 DNA: TGTGCCAGTAGTTTCGGACAGGGTAGCCCAACTAGGGACGAGCAGTACTTC.

V gene TRBV15 combines with J gene TRBJ1-3; weak D call: TRBD1 (5 bases). V dropped 0 bases and J dropped 3 bases, with 9 bases sitting between them. CDR3 length: 15 amino acids. Germline values: CDR1 LNHNV, CDR2 YYDKDF (reference sequence). The CDR3: CATSRDPGFGNTIYF. The CDR3 DNA reads as TGTGCCACCAGCAGAGACCCAGGGTTTGGAAACACCATATATTTT.

V usage is TRBV28 and J usage is TRBJ1-3; possible D gene TRBD1, 5 bases. Germline values: CDR1 MDHEN, CDR2 SYDVKM. CDR3 length equals 14 residues. V was shortened by 6 bases and J by 0 bases, with 9 bases between the two germline ends. CDR3 loop: CASSWGASGNTIYF. CDR3 nucleotides: TGTGCCAGCAGCTGGGGCGCCTCTGGAAACACCATATATTTT. Full variable domain (remainder filled in from reference TRBV28 and TRBJ1-3): DVKVTQSSRYLVKRTGEKVFLECVQDMDHENMFWYRQDPGLGLRLIYFSYDVKMKEKGDIPEGYSVSREKKERFSLILESASTNQTSMYLCASSWGASGNTIYFGEGSWLTVV.

The chain employs TRBV2 and TRBJ1-5; 7 nucleotides match TRBD1. The CDR3 sequence is 14 residues long. From germline, CDR1 is SNHLY and CDR2 FYNNEI. V lost 5 bases and J lost 4; bases outside the gene matches: 5. CDR3 DNA: TGTGCCAGCAGTCTACGACAGGGTAATCAGCCCCAGCATTTT. Amino acids: CASSLRQGNQPQHF.

In this sample, this clone turned up a few times. The V and J genes are TRBV15 and TRBJ1-1; a weak D match, TRBD1 (6 bases). The V gene lost 5 bases and the J gene lost 5 bases, with 18 bases spanning the gap. The CDR3 runs 15 residues. Germline V lookup: CDR1 LNHNV, CDR2 YYDKDF (reference sequence). DNA for the CDR3: TGTGCCACCAGCGGCCGAGTCATAGGGGGAACTGAAGCTTTCTTT. Its protein is CATSGRVIGGTEAFF.

This clone came up a few times. The chain employs TRBV19 and TRBJ1-5; a possible D gene is TRBD1 (5 bases). Germline V CDR1 and CDR2: LNHDA, SQIVND (reference sequence). The CDR3 loop spans 14 amino acids. Trimming stripped 3 bases from V and 9 bases from J, with 15 bases between. CDR3 in DNA: TGTGCCAGTAGTATGGACAACTCGGCAAGGCCCCAGCATTTT. Its translation: CASSMDNSARPQHF.

The rearrangement joins TRBV24-1 to TRBJ2-5, with 10 bases identical to TRBD2. The CDR3 is made up of 18 amino acids. Per germline, CDR1 KGHDR and CDR2 SFDVKD. V lost 3 bases to trimming and J lost 3 bases; unmatched junction nucleotides: 12. The CDR3 DNA reads TGTGCCACCAGTGATCCCAGGACTAGCGGCCCCCCAAAAGAGACCCAGTACTTC. Its protein is CATSDPRTSGPPKETQYF.